This entry lists 24 T cell receptor beta chains sequenced from one sample in a study of blood T cell repertoires in COVID-19. Method: immunoSEQ multiplex PCR; TCRdb's copy keeps in-frame clones and lacks some. The table has about 230,000 clones, approximately 90% seen once. The sample consisted of PBMCs or T cells enriched from blood (not recorded which). These receptors came from a woman aged 40 to 50 with acute COVID-19.

The chain has TRBV9 and TRBJ2-2, with 8 bases lining up with TRBD2. Per germline, CDR1 SGDLS and CDR2 YYNGEE. CDR3 length equals 15 residues. V shed 1 base and J 7 bases; nucleotides not matched to a gene: 6. The CDR3: CASSVTAGGGGELFF. The CDR3 coding sequence is TGTGCCAGCAGCGTAACCGCCGGGGGGGGCGGGGAGCTGTTTTTT.

V and J are TRBV6-2 or TRBV6-3 and TRBJ1-1; D unclear. The CDR3 is made up of 14 amino acids. Trimming removed 4 bases from V and 5 bases from J, with 14 bases in between. Germline CDR1 and CDR2: MNHEY and SVGEGT. CDR3 coding DNA: TGTGCCAGCAGTTTACTTGTTCGATCAACTGAAGCTTTCTTT. Its protein is CASSLLVRSTEAFF.

V is TRBV27 and J is TRBJ2-7; D is perhaps TRBD1 (5 bases). Trimming removed 10 bases from V and 0 bases from J, with 16 bases in between. CDR3 length equals 14 residues. Germline V gene sequence: CDR1 MNHEY, CDR2 SMNVEV (reference sequence). The CDR3 spells CANPDSRSSYEQYF. CDR3 in DNA: TGTGCCAACCCCGACAGCCGCAGCTCCTACGAGCAGTACTTC.

This clone appeared once. The rearrangement joins TRBV6-5 to TRBJ1-5; tentatively, D is TRBD1 (5 bases). V was trimmed by 6 bases and J by 2 bases, leaving 8 bases between them. Germline V gene lookup returns CDR1 MNHEY and CDR2 SVGAGI. CDR3 size: 13 residues. The CDR3 coding sequence is TGTGCCAGCAGGGGGCAGGGCAATCAGCCCCAGCATTTT. This encodes CASRGQGNQPQHF.

The chain joins TRBV15 to TRBJ2-1; D gene ambiguous. Germline values: CDR1 LNHNV, CDR2 YYDKDF (reference sequence). V dropped 0 bases and J dropped 15 bases, with 9 bases sitting between them. The CDR3 contains 11 residues. The CDR3 DNA sequence: TGTGCCACCAGCAGAGATCTAATCGTGTTCTTC. Translated, it gives CATSRDLIVFF. Filled out from reference TRBV15 and TRBJ2-1, the complete variable domain reads DAMVIQNPRYQVTQFGKPVTLSCSQTLNHNVMYWYQQKSSQAPKLLFHYYDKDFNNEADTPDNFQSRRPNTSFCFLDIRSPGLGDTAMYLCATSRDLIVFFGPGTRLTVL.

This clone appeared a few times. The V and J genes are TRBV30 and TRBJ2-2, with D perhaps TRBD1 (6 bases). CDR1 and CDR2 from the germline V gene are GTSNPN and SVGIG (reference sequence). V gave up 1 base and J gave up 4 bases, with 7 bases separating them. The CDR3 runs 13 residues. The CDR3 protein is CAWSARGTGELFF. The CDR3 DNA sequence: TGTGCCTGGAGTGCCAGGGGCACCGGGGAGCTGTTTTTT.

This clone has just a few counts. The chain has TRBV7-9 and TRBJ1-1, with 7 positions matching TRBD1. V gave up 5 bases and J gave up 7 bases; unmatched junction bases: 10. The V gene's germline CDR1 is SEHNR and CDR2 FQNEAQ (reference sequence). The CDR3 runs to 14 residues. In nucleotides, the CDR3 is TGTGCCAGCAGCCGTTACGAGGGGGCCCTTGAAGCTTTCTTT. This sequence encodes CASSRYEGALEAFF.

Regarding this clone: The same CDR3 can be traced to other DNA sequences in this sample. The chain combines TRBV3-1 (or the pseudogene TRBV3-2) with TRBJ1-4; 7 nucleotides agree with TRBD1. V lost 5 bases and J lost 4; bases outside the gene matches: 4. The CDR3 consists of 14 residues. The germline gives CDR1 LGHDT, CDR2 YNNKEL (reference sequence). CDR3 bases: TGTGCCAGCAGCAGACAGGGTGGTAATGAAAAACTGTTTTTT. It is translated as CASSRQGGNEKLFF.

The CDR3 is CASSHGGSYGYTF. The DNA for the CDR3 is TGTGCCAGCAGCCACGGGGGATCCTATGGCTACACCTTC. The chain employs TRBV6-2 or TRBV6-3 and TRBJ1-2, with TRBD1 as a possible D gene (5 bases). Per germline, CDR1 MNHEY and CDR2 SVGEGT. The CDR3 totals 13 residues. The V end was cut by 6 bases, the J end by 4 bases, with 12 bases between.

The chain has TRBV3-1 (or the pseudogene TRBV3-2) and TRBJ1-1, with unresolved D. The CDR3 totals 13 residues. Trimming took 3 bases from V and 2 from J, leaving 7 bases between them. Looked up from germline, CDR1 is LGHDT and CDR2 is YNNKEL (reference sequence). Written as DNA, the CDR3 is TGTGCCAGCAGCCAGGAGGGAAACACTGAAGCTTTCTTT. This sequence encodes CASSQEGNTEAFF.

This sequence joins TRBV7-2 and TRBJ2-3; 9 bases agree with TRBD2. V was pared by 6 bases and J by 9 bases, with 13 bases of the junction left unmatched. The CDR3 loop spans 15 amino acids. From germline, CDR1 is SGHTA and CDR2 FQGNSA. For the CDR3, the DNA is TGTGCCAGCAGTCTAGCGGGACGGTGGGCGGAGACGCAGTATTTT. This translates into CASSLAGRWAETQYF.

This rearrangement joins TRBV5-6 to TRBJ1-4, with 9 bases matching TRBD1. The J segment lost 4 bases and the V segment lost 0 bases, leaving 1 base of the junction unmatched. Germline V lookup: CDR1 SGHDT, CDR2 YYEEEE. The CDR3 contains 15 residues. In nucleotides, the CDR3 is TGTGCCAGCAGCTTGGCGGACAGGGGTAATGAAAAACTGTTTTTT. Encoded protein: CASSLADRGNEKLFF.

This CDR3 is CASSLSPTLNTEAFF. CDR3 DNA: TGTGCCAGCAGCTTGAGTCCCACACTGAACACTGAAGCTTTCTTT. V and J are TRBV5-6 and TRBJ1-1, with unresolved D. Germline CDR1 reads SGHDT; CDR2 reads YYEEEE. V was cut by 1 base and J by 0 bases, with 10 bases left in between. The CDR3 runs to 15 residues.

The rearrangement joins TRBV29-1 to TRBJ1-2; 7 bases line up with TRBD1. Germline V lookup: CDR1 SQVTM, CDR2 ANQGSEA. The trim removed 5 bases at V and 4 bases at J, leaving 4 bases unmatched. The CDR3 length is 12 residues. This CDR3 is CSVRTGFYGYTF. The CDR3 coding sequence is TGCAGCGTTCGGACAGGTTTCTATGGCTACACCTTC.

The chain couples TRBV30 to TRBJ1-2; D unresolved. The V gene's germline CDR1 is GTSNPN and CDR2 SVGIG (reference sequence). The CDR3 totals 15 residues. Trimming stripped 0 bases from V and 2 bases from J, with 13 bases between. This chain's CDR3 is CAWSVSGPLNYGYTF. CDR3 coding DNA: TGTGCCTGGAGTGTATCAGGCCCCTTAAACTATGGCTACACCTTC. The full variable domain, with the rest looked up from reference TRBV30 and TRBJ1-2, is SQTIHQWPATLVQPVGSPLSLECTVEGTSNPNLYWYRQAAGRGLQLLFYSVGIGQISSEVPQNLSASRPQDRQFILSSKKLLLSDSGFYLCAWSVSGPLNYGYTFGSGTRLTVV.

The V and J genes are TRBV7-2 and TRBJ2-1; no clear D. This CDR3 is 13 amino acids long. The V gene's germline CDR1 is SGHTA and CDR2 FQGNSA. V shed 1 base and J shed 4 bases, with 5 bases lying between them. The CDR3 region has the DNA TGTGCCAGCAGCTTAGTGCGGTACAATGAGCAGTTCTTC. Translated, it gives CASSLVRYNEQFF.

This chain joins TRBV27 and TRBJ2-3; TRBD2 matches 13 bases. The V segment lost 5 bases and the J segment 2 bases; nucleotides outside the gene matches: 4. In germline, CDR1 is MNHEY, CDR2 SMNVEV (reference sequence). This CDR3 has 16 residues. The CDR3 sequence is CASSMGLAGYTDTQYF. DNA for the CDR3: TGTGCCAGCAGTATGGGACTAGCGGGATACACAGATACGCAGTATTTT.

The chain recombines TRBV5-8 with TRBJ1-5; tentatively, D is TRBD1 (6 bases). Trimming removed 3 bases at V and 0 bases at J, with 10 bases between. CDR1 is SGHTS, CDR2 YDEGEE, per germline. There are 15 residues in the CDR3. Here the CDR3 reads CASSSGQYSNQPQHF. The DNA for the CDR3 is TGTGCCAGCAGCTCCGGACAGTATAGCAATCAGCCCCAGCATTTT. The whole variable domain, filled in from reference TRBV5-8 and TRBJ1-5, reads EAGVTQSPTHLIKTRGQQATLRCSPISGHTSVYWYQQALGLGLQFLLWYDEGEERNRGNFPPRFSGRQFPNYSSELNVNALELEDSALYLCASSSGQYSNQPQHFGDGTRLSIL.

The chain couples TRBV18 to TRBJ1-2; D not certain. CDR1 KGHSH and CDR2 LQKENI come from the germline V gene. V was shortened by 6 bases and J by 4 bases, with 15 bases between the two germline ends. The CDR3 is 14 residues long. This CDR3 reads CASSPGRRFYGYTF. The CDR3 bases are TGTGCCAGCTCCCCGGGGAGGCGGTTCTATGGCTACACCTTC. Full variable domain (rest looked up from reference TRBV18 and TRBJ1-2): NAGVMQNPRHLVRRRGQEARLRCSPMKGHSHVYWYRQLPEEGLKFMVYLQKENIIDESGMPKERFSAEFPKEGPSILRIQQVVRGDSAAYFCASSPGRRFYGYTFGSGTRLTVV.

The J gene is TRBJ2-3, the V gene TRBV27; no clear D. The germline gives CDR1 MNHEY, CDR2 SMNVEV (reference sequence). Trimming removed 1 base from V and 0 bases from J, with 5 bases in between. This CDR3 is built from 14 residues. The CDR3 spells CASSLLSSTDTQYF. The CDR3, as DNA: TGTGCCAGCAGTTTATTGTCTAGCACAGATACGCAGTATTTT.

V usage is TRBV4-3 and J usage is TRBJ1-4; 7 bases agree with TRBD1. Germline lookup yields CDR1 LGHNA and CDR2 YSLEER. The CDR3 runs to 17 residues. J gave up 3 bases and V 0 bases, and 7 bases lay outside the gene matches. CDR3 protein: CASSQDRGGSANEKLFF. For the CDR3, the DNA is TGCGCCAGCAGCCAAGATCGAGGGGGCTCGGCTAATGAAAAACTGTTTTTT.

The V gene is TRBV7-2, the J gene TRBJ1-5; 7 nucleotides agree with TRBD1. The ends lost 3 bases at V and 4 bases at J; junction bases unmatched: 3. This CDR3 contains 14 residues. The germline V gene has CDR1 SGHTA and CDR2 FQGNSA. In DNA form, the CDR3 reads TGTGCCAGCAGCTTCCGGGACAGAAATCAGCCCCAGCATTTT. Amino acids: CASSFRDRNQPQHF.

The rearrangement joins TRBV27 to TRBJ2-7; the D is unclear. The germline CDR1 and CDR2 sequences are MNHEY and SMNVEV (reference sequence). CDR3 size: 13 residues. The germline V and J ends were trimmed by 2 bases and 13 bases, with 18 bases remaining between them. CDR3 residues: CASSLGRLGREYF. The CDR3 DNA is TGTGCCAGCAGTTTAGGTCGTTTGGGCAGAGAATACTTC.

The CDR3 is CASSLVGQGEAFF. Here the CDR3 DNA reads TGTGCCAGCAGCTTAGTTGGCCAGGGAGAAGCTTTCTTT. The chain is built from TRBV7-6 and TRBJ1-1, with D perhaps TRBD1 (5 bases). V shed 1 base and J shed 8 bases, with 11 bases lying between them. Germline values: CDR1 SGHVS, CDR2 FNYEAQ. CDR3 size: 13 residues.